In this sample, the clone carrying this TCR beta chain turned up once. Repertoires were generated with immunoSEQ multiplex PCR, while TCRdb's copy carries only in-frame clones and drops some. The data hold about 70,000 clones, with about 86% observed a single time. This sample stems from a study of technical replicates of blood from several donors. The germline gives CDR1 SSHAT, CDR2 FNYEAQ (reference sequence). This CDR3 comprises 14 residues. V was pared by 5 bases and J by 8 bases, with 8 bases of the junction left unmatched. Sequenced sample: PBMCs. The rearrangement uses TRBV7-7 and TRBJ2-1; 8 bases line up with TRBD1. The receptor comes from a human donor in good health. Some clones in this sample may be carry-over from other donors' samples. In nucleotides, the CDR3 is TGTGCCAGCAGCCCCCAGGGGGCTGGGGATGAGCAGTTCTTC. Translating it yields CASSPQGAGDEQFF. Drawing the rest from reference TRBV7-7 and TRBJ2-1, the complete variable domain is GAGVSQSPRYKVTKRGQDVTLRCDPISSHATLYWYQQALGQGPEFLTYFNYEAQPDKSGLPSDRFSAERPEGSISTLTIQRTEQRDSAMYRCASSPQGAGDEQFFGPGTRLTVL.